This T cell receptor (beta chain) was found in a study of T cells in Graves' hyperthyroidism and ophthalmopathy. Whole-study findings and limits: Most clonotypes expanded in the thyroid (above 0.001) were also present in blood.

What was amplified from RNA transcripts were TCR beta CDR3 regions. With the HTBI primer set, the TCR CDR3 went through a first round of RT-PCR. TCRdb reanalysed the multiplex PCR reads using MiXCR and keeps one entry per CDR3 protein. Of approximately 430,000 distinct CDR3 sequences in the sample, roughly 15% were seen once. Diagnosis rested on symptoms, serum thyroxine and TRAb, thyroid ultrasound, and orbital computed tomography. This clonotype has ten or more counts. The antigen is unknown. The V gene's germline CDR1 is GTSNPN and CDR2 SVGIG (reference sequence). The CDR3 totals 14 residues. Trimming shortened V by 5 bases and J by 4 bases, and 15 bases separated the two germline ends.

V and J are TRBV30 and TRBJ2-1; D perhaps matches TRBD1 (5 bases). Input material: blood. The sequence was collected from a young man with Graves' ophthalmopathy. The CDR3 protein is CAWVVAGKYNEQFF. As DNA, the CDR3 is TGTGCCTGGGTCGTGGCAGGGAAGTACAATGAGCAGTTCTTC.